Presented here are 13 T cell receptor beta chains from one specimen sequenced in a study of T cell clonality in common variable immunodeficiency. Sequenced by immunoSEQ multiplex PCR; TCRdb stores in-frame clones only, minus some. The specimen has 55,000 to 65,000 clones, none found just once. The material sequenced was peripheral blood mononuclear cells. The receptors stem from a person aged 18 to 70 in good health.

This clone was counted many times. The CDR3 end is not reached by the read, which stops 3 residues before it; the germline J gene fills it in. The chain combines TRBV2 with TRBJ2-5; 8 bases match TRBD2. Per the germline V gene, CDR1 is SNHLY and CDR2 is FYNNEI. The CDR3 has 13 amino acids. The trim removed 6 bases at V and 5 bases at J, leaving 5 bases unmatched. The CDR3 is CASSRLARETQYF. The sequenced CDR3 bases are TGTGCCAGCAGCAGACTAGCGCGCGAGACC.

This clone was observed many times. The CDR3 end falls 3 residues outside the read, so it is completed with the germline J gene. The rearrangement joins TRBV7-9 to TRBJ2-7, with 7 nucleotides matching TRBD2. The junction had 8 bases not matched to a gene; V was cut back by 3 bases and J by 6 bases. CDR3 length equals 14 residues. Germline V gene sequence: CDR1 SEHNR, CDR2 FQNEAQ (reference sequence). CDR3 protein: CASSLAGVAPEQYF. CDR3 bases read: TGTGCCAGCAGCTTGGCGGGGGTAGCCCCCGAG.

This clone was found many times. The read finishes 3 residues shy of the CDR3 end, and the germline J gene is used to complete it. J is TRBJ2-7 and V is TRBV20-1, with D unresolved. CDR3 length: 13 amino acids. Germline CDR1 DFQATT, CDR2 SNEGSKA (reference sequence). V shed 3 bases and J shed 0 bases, with 9 bases lying between them. The CDR3 bases that were read are TGCAGTGCTAGTAGTCAAAGCTCCTACGAG. It specifies CSASSQSSYE. In full, the CDR3 is CSASSQSSYEQYF.

The sample holds many counts of this clone. The CDR3 end is not reached by the read, which stops 3 residues before it; the germline J gene fills it in. This rearrangement joins TRBV7-9 to TRBJ2-5; TRBD1 might be the D (6 bases). The CDR3 totals 13 residues. Trimming took 5 bases from V and 3 from J, leaving 10 bases between them. The germline V gene has CDR1 SEHNR and CDR2 FQNEAQ (reference sequence). CDR3 bases read: TGTGCCAGCAGCCCACAGGGAGAAGAGACC. This gives the protein CASSPQGEET. The whole CDR3 protein is CASSPQGEETQYF. Complete variable domain (other parts from reference TRBV7-9 and TRBJ2-5): DTGVSQNPRHKITKRGQNVTFRCDPISEHNRLYWYRQTLGQGPEFLTYFQNEAQLEKSRLLSDRFSAERPKGSFSTLEIQRTEQGDSAMYLCASSPQGEETQYFGPGTRLLVL.

This clone was seen many times. Coverage ceases 3 residues before the CDR3 finishes, and the germline J gene fills in the end. This chain connects TRBV10-3 to TRBJ1-4; D call uncertain. The CDR3 sequence is 13 residues long. Trimming took off 6 bases at V and 4 bases at J, with 9 bases between the two ends. CDR1 is ENHRY and CDR2 is SYGVKD in the germline V gene. The part of the CDR3 DNA that was read is TGTGCCATCAGCCCGCGGGATAATGAAAAA. Its protein is CAISPRDNEK. The complete CDR3 sequence is CAISPRDNEKLFF.

The sample holds many counts of this clone. Read sequence stops 3 residues before the CDR3 end, and the germline J gene provides the missing end. The V gene is TRBV5-1, the J gene TRBJ2-3; D remains ambiguous. V lost 0 bases and J 3 bases, leaving 14 bases between the germline ends. Germline V CDR1 and CDR2: SGHRS, YFSETQ. This CDR3 comprises 16 residues. CDR3 loop: CASSLEGSTLTDTQYF. CDR3 DNA (partial): TGCGCCAGCAGCTTGGAGGGCAGCACCCTAACAGATACG.

At least ten counts were recorded for this clone. Read sequence stops 3 residues before the CDR3 end, and the germline J gene provides the missing end. The chain couples TRBV7-9 to TRBJ1-1, with a possible D match to TRBD1 (5 bases). The CDR3 contains 14 residues. CDR1 and CDR2 from the germline V gene are SEHNR and FQNEAQ (reference sequence). V lost 4 bases, J lost 5 bases, and 14 bases lay in between. The CDR3 DNA, read in part, is TGTGCCAGCAGCTCCAACAGGCGAGGAACTGAA. It codes for CASSSNRRGTE. The entire CDR3 protein is CASSSNRRGTEAFF.

This clone was seen at least ten times. The sequence runs out 3 residues before the end of the CDR3; the remainder is reconstructed from the germline J gene. V usage is TRBV28 and J usage is TRBJ2-7, with D possibly TRBD2 on 5 matching bases. The V gene's germline CDR1 is MDHEN and CDR2 SYDVKM. V lost 6 bases, J lost 4 bases, and 16 bases lay in between. This CDR3 has 14 residues. Here the CDR3 reads CASRRTHRGYEQYF. CDR3 DNA (partial): TGTGCCAGCAGGAGGACTCACCGCGGTTACGAG. The variable domain in full, with the rest retrieved from reference TRBV28 and TRBJ2-7, is DVKVTQSSRYLVKRTGEKVFLECVQDMDHENMFWYRQDPGLGLRLIYFSYDVKMKEKGDIPEGYSVSREKKERFSLILESASTNQTSMYLCASRRTHRGYEQYFGPGTRLTVT.

This clone was recorded at least ten times. The read gets to within 3 residues of the CDR3 end, and the germline J gene fills in the rest. V and J are TRBV7-2 and TRBJ1-5; D perhaps matches TRBD1 (5 bases). This CDR3 is built from 14 residues. In germline, CDR1 is SGHTA, CDR2 FQGNSA. Trimming took off 3 bases at V and 8 bases at J, with 14 bases between the two ends. Partial CDR3 DNA: TGTGCCAGCAGCTTCCAGGGTGCGGCGGAGCCC. Its protein product is CASSFQGAAEP. The whole CDR3 protein is CASSFQGAAEPQHF.

This clone was picked up many times. The CDR3 end falls 3 residues outside the read, so it is completed with the germline J gene. The rearrangement joins TRBV2 to TRBJ2-7, with TRBD2 matching 7 bases. This CDR3 has 13 residues. V shed 6 bases and J 5 bases; nucleotides not matched to a gene: 7. Germline CDR1 reads SNHLY; CDR2 reads FYNNEI. CDR3 region: CASSYSGLDEQYF. Partial CDR3 DNA: TGTGCCAGCAGCTATAGCGGGTTGGACGAG.

This clone has ten or more counts. The observed sequence ends 3 residues before the CDR3 terminus, with the missing tail filled in from the germline J gene. The J gene is TRBJ2-1, the V gene TRBV9; 8 bases agree with TRBD2. Germline V gene sequence: CDR1 SGDLS, CDR2 YYNGEE. The CDR3 sequence is 15 residues long. Unmatched junction bases numbered 8, after V lost 3 bases and J lost 6 bases. The DNA read from the CDR3 is TGTGCCAGCAGCGCCCAGCCCGGGACTAGCAATGAG. Translation gives CASSAQPGTSNE. The whole CDR3 protein is CASSAQPGTSNEQFF. The variable domain in full, completed from reference TRBV9 and TRBJ2-1, reads DSGVTQTPKHLITATGQRVTLRCSPRSGDLSVYWYQQSLDQGLQFLIQYYNGEERAKGNILERFSAQQFPDLHSELNLSSLELGDSALYFCASSAQPGTSNEQFFGPGTRLTVL.

The sample holds many counts of this clone. The read falls 3 residues short of the CDR3 end, and the missing part is taken from the germline J gene. The genes are TRBV2 and TRBJ2-7, with TRBD2 as a possible D gene (6 bases). The CDR3 extends over 12 amino acids. V was cut by 8 bases and J by 4 bases, with 12 bases left in between. CDR1 and CDR2 (germline): SNHLY, FYNNEI. Here the CDR3 reads CASRPGVYEQYF. The DNA read from the CDR3 is TGTGCCAGCCGTCCGGGGGTTTACGAG.

This clone was counted many times. The CDR3 region is CASSLSGNQPQHF. CDR3 DNA, as far as it was read: TGTGCCAGCAGTCTAAGCGGGAATCAGCCC. This sequence joins TRBV2 and TRBJ1-5; no definite D call. The CDR3 extends 3 residues past the end of the read, so its final part is completed from the germline J gene. Germline V gene lookup returns CDR1 SNHLY and CDR2 FYNNEI. V was clipped by 5 bases and J by 4 bases, with 9 bases between them. The CDR3 totals 13 residues.